Listed below are T cell receptor beta chains from one sample, sequenced in a study of cytomegalovirus exposure and HLA in healthy donors. Clones were sequenced by immunoSEQ multiplex PCR, and TCRdb holds only the in-frame ones, with some missing. This table has 74,000 or so clones, 70% to 85% appearing once. Input material: PBMCs. The receptors here all came from a woman aged 40 to 49 in good health and CMV-seronegative. The CDR3 runs from the conserved cysteine through the conserved F or W.

CDR3: CASSRETREKLFF; V: TRBV6-1
CDR3: CSVLQGGNTEAFF; V: TRBV29-1
CDR3: CASRPKTGRVSFGANVLTF; V: TRBV7-2
CDR3: CASRNRVSYGYTF; V: TRBV2
CDR3: CASSETGYGYTF; V: TRBV7-9
CDR3: CASSPSSVQGRRSSYNEQFF; V: TRBV7-8
CDR3: CASSAERSRGYTF; V: TRBV7-2
CDR3: CSVAASGGLVGADTQYF; V: TRBV29-1
CDR3: CASSVGLAGVFEQFF; V: TRBV6-4
CDR3: CASSPSGDYGYTF; V: TRBV18
CDR3: CASEGVGGRGISGANVLTF; V: TRBV2
CDR3: CASSFISSGSKNIQYF; V: TRBV11-2
CDR3: CASSLIGGATEAFF; V: TRBV7-3
CDR3: CASSLEPGQGAQPPCEQYF; V: TRBV5-1
CDR3: CAISESTPGGREAFF; V: TRBV10-3
CDR3: CATSTKTISGGGGEQFF; V: TRBV15
CDR3: CASSEGPSGYSYEQYF; V: TRBV6-1
CDR3: CAWSVGVSPQFF; V: TRBV30
CDR3: CASSLTGITNGGNTIYF; V: TRBV28
CDR3: CASSLAGAGSPLHF; V: TRBV13
CDR3: CASSAVAQTTPLHF; V: TRBV5-4
CDR3: CASSSRGSGNTIYF; V: TRBV5-5
CDR3: CASTSGRGGTDTQYF; V: TRBV6-5
CDR3: CASSWQGNEKLFF; V: TRBV5-4
CDR3: CASSLRTAGQPQHF; V: TRBV28
CDR3: CSVVSSGRAVRSDTQYF; V: TRBV29-1
CDR3: CASSLTLYYEQYF; V: TRBV5-1
CDR3: CATSTLAGGFEQYF; V: TRBV15
CDR3: CSVERLADPDTQYF; V: TRBV29-1
CDR3: CSVRGGVDTQYF; V: TRBV29-1
CDR3: CAWSAPTTGWYTEAFF; V: TRBV30
CDR3: CASSWGQGKFVTEAFF; V: TRBV11-1
CDR3: CASGSDPGLGNTIYF; V: TRBV12-5
CDR3: CAWRIQDSSYEQYF; V: TRBV30
CDR3: CASTLAGGSYNEQFF; V: TRBV28
CDR3: CASSYGGYTEAFF; V: TRBV7-3
CDR3: CASSSQGAQHF; V: TRBV11-2
CDR3: CASSSVRWANVLTF; V: TRBV6-5
CDR3: CASSVGAGYNEQFF; V: TRBV9
CDR3: CASSFYQGLSSNQPQHF; V: TRBV19
CDR3: CASSPYRARYEQYF; V: TRBV5-6
CDR3: CASSYGGQGETQYF; V: TRBV6-5
CDR3: CASSLGDRSYEQFF; V: TRBV5-4
CDR3: CAISDREVVETQYF; V: TRBV10-3
CDR3: CAWSVSRTSGTKNEQYF; V: TRBV30
CDR3: CASSSGTGGVYTEAFF; V: TRBV7-8
CDR3: CASSIQGGETQYF; V: TRBV18
CDR3: CASSNRRREPYEQYF; V: TRBV19
CDR3: CASSQHLAGGDYEQYF; V: TRBV4-1